A selection of T cell receptor beta chains follows, all from one sample in a study of cytomegalovirus exposure and HLA in healthy donors. Sequenced by immunoSEQ multiplex PCR; TCRdb stores in-frame clones only, minus some. There are under 200,000 clones in the sample; 75% occur only once, and approximately 3.1% lies in the top ten. Sequences were obtained from PBMCs. The source is a woman between 50 and 59 years old in good health and CMV-seropositive. CDR3s include the opening cysteine and the closing phenylalanine or tryptophan.

cdr3_aa | cdr3_length | j_call | v_call
CASSEGQGYYGYTF | 14 | TRBJ1-2 | TRBV2
CSVEVSLGETQYF | 13 | TRBJ2-5 | TRBV29-1
CASSIGRAYEQYF | 13 | TRBJ2-7 | TRBV19
CAWSERQDYGYTF | 13 | TRBJ1-2 | TRBV30
CAWNEGRWATEAFF | 14 | TRBJ1-1 | TRBV30
CASVAGEREQYF | 12 | TRBJ2-7 | TRBV2
CASSLFGGNQPQHF | 14 | TRBJ1-5 | TRBV2
CATSRPGAGTDTQYF | 15 | TRBJ2-3 | TRBV15
CASSLTSGGQETQYF | 15 | TRBJ2-5 | TRBV5-6
CASSLGQGKETQYF | 14 | TRBJ2-5 | TRBV5-8
CASIDRGRGPQHF | 13 | TRBJ1-5 | TRBV28
CASRPTSLLYNEQFF | 15 | TRBJ2-1 | TRBV2
CASSPPPHVQETQYF | 15 | TRBJ2-5 | TRBV5-6
CASSFGGSYGYTF | 13 | TRBJ1-2 | TRBV7-2
CASSADRGRGGAFF | 14 | TRBJ1-1 | TRBV4-2
CASSYRGWGNTEAFF | 15 | TRBJ1-1 | TRBV28
CASSKDRAGNTEAFF | 15 | TRBJ1-1 | TRBV2
CASSEVWTGGSYTF | 14 | TRBJ1-2 | TRBV6-1
CASSLLGRETQYF | 13 | TRBJ2-5 | TRBV6-5
CASRLTGPNEKLFF | 14 | TRBJ1-4 | TRBV19
CASSSRGQGGTGELFF | 16 | TRBJ2-2 | TRBV7-8
CASSPSGSGANVLTF | 15 | TRBJ2-6 | TRBV5-4
CASSQLDRGREKLFF | 15 | TRBJ1-4 | TRBV4-1
CASSPAGSTRGETQYF | 16 | TRBJ2-5 | TRBV13
CATSRVGDYLGGYTF | 15 | TRBJ1-2 | TRBV15
CASSVNGAGRDTQYF | 15 | TRBJ2-3 | TRBV2
CASSERTGSGYTF | 13 | TRBJ1-2 | TRBV6-1
CASSLESGYYEQYF | 14 | TRBJ2-7 | TRBV5-1
CASSQDHRAIKTEAFF | 16 | TRBJ1-1 | TRBV4-1